These 29 T cell receptor beta chains were sequenced from one sample in a study of breast tumors, draining lymph nodes, adjacent tissues. TCRdb re-called the multiplex PCR reads through MiXCR, storing one row per CDR3 protein. The sample yields approximately 100,000 distinct CDR3 sequences, 30% seen once. Axillary draining lymph nodes of breast cancer patients supplied the node samples. The sequenced sample was axillary lymph node tissue. The receptors were gathered from a female donor with breast cancer. Some clones in this sample may be carry-over from other donors' samples.

In this sample, this clonotype turned up many times. The junction does not match germline at one end; this may be a read error. V usage is TRBV20-1 and J usage is TRBJ2-3, with D perhaps matching TRBD2 (5 bases). In germline, CDR1 is DFQATT, CDR2 SNEGSKA (reference sequence). The CDR3 spans 12 residues. CDR3 coding DNA: TGCAGCGCTAGAGGGCCCCTAGATACGCAGTATTTT. This translates into CSARGPLDTQYF.

To note about this clonotype: This may arise from a read error, as a much more abundant clone is one base away. The chain uses TRBV28 and TRBJ2-3; 8 bases are a match to TRBD2. V lost 3 bases and J lost 4; bases outside the gene matches: 3. The CDR3 loop spans 14 amino acids. Per germline, CDR1 MDHEN and CDR2 SYDVKM. The DNA of the CDR3 is TGTGCCAGCAGTTTCGCCGGGGGGGCAGATACGCAGTATTTT. This sequence encodes CASSFAGGADTQYF.

Turning to this clonotype: A much larger clone differs from this one at a single base, so this may be a read error. The J gene is TRBJ1-2, the V gene TRBV5-6; D perhaps matches TRBD1 (6 bases). V gave up 2 bases and J gave up 7 bases, with 15 bases separating them. Germline assignment: CDR1 SGHDT and CDR2 YYEEEE. This CDR3 comprises 14 residues. The CDR3, as DNA: TGTGCCAGCAGCTTCGGAATACGGGGGGCTGGCTACACCTTC. It is translated as CASSFGIRGAGYTF. The full variable domain, with the rest looked up from reference TRBV5-6 and TRBJ1-2, is DAGVTQSPTHLIKTRGQQVTLRCSPKSGHDTVSWYQQALGQGPQFIFQYYEEEERQRGNFPDRFSGHQFPNYSSELNVNALLLGDSALYLCASSFGIRGAGYTFGSGTRLTVV.

This clonotype came up many times. A much larger clone lies a single base off, so this may be a read error. J is TRBJ2-7 and V is TRBV5-1, with D tentatively TRBD1 or TRBD2 (5 bases each). V gave up 7 bases and J gave up 3 bases, with 14 bases separating them. The CDR3 sequence is 13 residues long. Looked up from germline, CDR1 is SGHRS and CDR2 is YFSETQ. In DNA form, the CDR3 reads TGCGCCAGCGGCCGGGACGCTGTCTACGAGCAGTACTTC. Its translation is CASGRDAVYEQYF.

The chain links TRBV12-5 to TRBJ1-1; D not certain. The CDR3 is made up of 13 amino acids. Germline CDR1 reads LGHNT; CDR2 reads FRNRAP. Trimming took off 4 bases at V and 5 bases at J, with 11 bases between the two ends. Written as DNA, the CDR3 is TGTGCTAGTGGTTCCACGGGCGGGACTGAAGCTTTCTTT. Its translation: CASGSTGGTEAFF.

With respect to this clonotype: Because it lacks the conserved phenylalanine or tryptophan at the end, this CDR3 is likely a read error. The rearrangement links TRBV7-9 to TRBJ2-4, with D unresolved. Germline values: CDR1 SEHNR, CDR2 FQNEAQ (reference sequence). The CDR3 has 14 residues. V was pared by 3 bases and J by 1 base, with 7 bases between. CDR3 sequence reads: CASSFGVAKNIQYL. In DNA form, the CDR3 reads TGTGCCAGCAGCTTTGGGGTGGCCAAAAACATTCAGTACCTC.

This clonotype was counted at least ten times. The J gene is TRBJ2-1, the V gene TRBV4-2; 7 nucleotides line up with TRBD2. Germline V gene sequence: CDR1 LGHNA, CDR2 YNFKEQ. J lost 4 bases, V lost 0 bases, and 3 bases had no gene match. The CDR3 is 15 amino acids. The CDR3 is CASSQESGGYNEQFF. The CDR3 DNA is TGTGCCAGCAGCCAAGAGTCGGGGGGTTACAATGAGCAGTTCTTC.

This clonotype was picked up many times. The V and J genes are TRBV7-2 and TRBJ2-3; D call uncertain. Germline V gene data show CDR1 as SGHTA and CDR2 as FQGNSA. The V and J ends lost 3 bases and 8 bases respectively, with 12 bases between them. The length of the CDR3 is 13 residues. Written as DNA, the CDR3 is TGTGCCAGCAGCTTGACCGGGTCAGGTACGCAGTATTTT. As protein: CASSLTGSGTQYF.

This clonotype was recorded a few times. This may arise from a read error, as a much more abundant clone is one base away. This chain connects TRBV4-3 to TRBJ1-2, with TRBD1 matching over 10 bases. V shed 5 bases and J 6 bases; nucleotides not matched to a gene: 6. The germline gives CDR1 LGHNA, CDR2 YSLEER. This CDR3 has 14 residues. The DNA for the CDR3 is TGCGCCAGCAGCGACAGGGGGCGCGGGGATGGCTACACCTTC. This encodes CASSDRGRGDGYTF.

A note on this clonotype: The DNA is left out, because the CDR3 cannot be placed on it with certainty; the CDR3 is given as TCRdb lists it. V and J are TRBV7-9 and TRBJ1-6. Germline assignment: CDR1 SEHNR and CDR2 FQNEAQ (reference sequence). Termini included, the CDR3 measures 19 amino acids. CDR3 loop: CASSFYICSASAYNSPLHF.

This clonotype was detected only a few times. The rearrangement joins TRBV6-1 to TRBJ2-1, with no clear D. Germline V gene data show CDR1 as MNHNS and CDR2 as SASEGT. This CDR3 contains 13 residues. The ends were cut back, 9 bases at V and 1 base at J, with 10 bases in the middle. CDR3 sequence (DNA): TGTGCCAGTTTAACAAGGTCCTACAATGAGCAGTTCTTC. Its protein is CASLTRSYNEQFF.

CDR3: CASLGGQETQYF. The CDR3 nucleotides read TGTGCCAGCTTGGGGGGCCAAGAGACCCAGTACTTC. The V and J genes are TRBV7-9 and TRBJ2-5; maybe TRBD2 (6 bases). The V end was cut by 8 bases, the J end by 1 base, with 8 bases between. CDR1 is SEHNR, CDR2 FQNEAQ, per germline (reference sequence). This CDR3 comprises 12 residues.

This clonotype has a handful of counts. This sequence may be a read error, since a much larger clone differs from it by one base. This chain uses TRBV5-4 with TRBJ2-7, with D perhaps assigned TRBD1 or TRBD2 (5 bases each). Germline-derived CDR1 and CDR2 are SGHNT and YYREEE (reference sequence). Trimming pared 2 bases from V and 1 base from J, leaving 10 bases between. There are 14 residues in the CDR3. The CDR3 DNA reads as TGTGCCAGCAGCTTTGGGACCGCATCCTACGAGCAGTACTTC. Translating gives CASSFGTASYEQYF.

This clonotype came up many times. The CDR3 spells CASSPVAGGPGEQYF. The CDR3 DNA reads as TGTGCCAGCTCGCCGGTAGCGGGAGGGCCGGGCGAGCAGTACTTC. The rearrangement uses TRBV18 and TRBJ2-7; 11 bases line up with TRBD2. V lost 6 bases and J lost 6; bases outside the gene matches: 10. CDR1 and CDR2 from the germline V gene are KGHSH and LQKENI. CDR3 length equals 15 residues.

About this clonotype itself: This sequence may be a read error, since a much larger clone differs from it by one base. No conserved phenylalanine or tryptophan ends this CDR3, so it is likely a read error. This rearrangement joins TRBV5-6 to TRBJ2-1, with TRBD2 matching over 7 bases. Germline V lookup: CDR1 SGHDT, CDR2 YYEEEE. The V segment lost 0 bases and the J segment 8 bases; nucleotides outside the gene matches: 8. The CDR3 loop spans 15 amino acids. In DNA form, the CDR3 reads TGTGCCAGCAGCTTGGAAGGCGGGAGTCCCGATGAGCAGTTCCTC. Amino acid sequence: CASSLEGGSPDEQFL.

This clonotype was picked up many times. The gene calls are TRBV6-6 and TRBJ2-7; D unclear. The V and J ends lost 5 bases and 3 bases respectively, with 11 bases between them. The CDR3 has 13 residues. Germline CDR1 MNHNY, CDR2 SVGAGI (reference sequence). The CDR3 bases are TGTGCCAGCAGTCACGCGCAAGACTACGAGCAGTACTTC. It yields the protein CASSHAQDYEQYF.

This clonotype was counted many times. A much larger clone lies one base from this, so it may be a read error. The rearrangement joins TRBV7-2 to TRBJ2-2; TRBD2 matches at 12 bases. J lost 6 bases, V lost 4 bases, and 15 bases had no gene match. Germline V gives CDR1 SGHTA, CDR2 FQGNSA. This CDR3 contains 19 residues. The CDR3 reads CASSSPGTSGLLNPGELFF. The CDR3 nucleotides read TGTGCCAGCAGCTCACCCGGGACTAGCGGGCTACTTAACCCCGGGGAGCTGTTTTTT.

By its share, this clonotype is medium-sized. The chain combines TRBV11-2 with TRBJ2-5; D possibly matches TRBD1 or TRBD2 (5 bases each). Per germline, CDR1 SGHAT and CDR2 FQNNGV. The length of the CDR3 is 16 residues. V was trimmed by 4 bases and J by 3 bases, leaving 18 bases between them. The CDR3 DNA follows: TGTGCCAGCAGCTGGGTAAAGGGTGGGGGAGAAGAGACCCAGTACTTC. Amino acids: CASSWVKGGGEETQYF.

This clonotype was picked up many times. The genes are TRBV5-8 and TRBJ1-5, with 7 bases fitting TRBD1. This CDR3 has 14 amino acids. V was pared by 2 bases and J by 1 base, with 0 bases of the junction left unmatched. In germline, CDR1 is SGHTS, CDR2 YDEGEE. The CDR3 region has the DNA TGTGCCAGCAGCTTACAGGGGAGCAATCAGCCCCAGCATTTT. It codes for CASSLQGSNQPQHF.

This clonotype was seen at least ten times. The chain uses TRBV7-2 and TRBJ2-6, with D perhaps TRBD1 (6 bases). In germline, CDR1 is SGHTA, CDR2 FQGNSA. The V gene lost 4 bases and the J gene lost 0 bases, with 10 bases spanning the gap. This CDR3 has 16 amino acids. The CDR3 region has the DNA TGTGCCAGCAGCTACGGACAGTCCTCTGGGGCCAACGTCCTGACTTTC. This codes for CASSYGQSSGANVLTF.

About this clonotype itself: Since no conserved phenylalanine or tryptophan closes the CDR3, a read error is the likely cause. The gene calls are TRBV9 and TRBJ2-7; D is unresolved. The germline gives CDR1 SGDLS, CDR2 YYNGEE. With 0 bases removed from V and 3 bases from J, the gap between germline ends came to 10 bases. This CDR3 has 14 residues. This CDR3 is CASSVDPLNYEQYL. In DNA form, the CDR3 reads TGTGCCAGCAGCGTAGACCCCCTAAACTACGAGCAGTACCTC.

This clonotype was detected ten times or more. The rearrangement uses TRBV7-2 and TRBJ1-2, with 8 bases identical to TRBD1. V lost 5 bases, J lost 3 bases, and 5 bases stayed unmatched. CDR3 length: 14 residues. Looked up from germline, CDR1 is SGHTA and CDR2 is FQGNSA. The chain's CDR3 is CASSVHRGYYGYTF. In DNA form, the CDR3 reads TGTGCCAGCAGCGTCCACAGGGGGTACTATGGCTACACCTTC.

This clonotype was found many times. V gene TRBV20-1 combines with J gene TRBJ2-3; perhaps TRBD2 as D (5 bases). CDR3 length: 13 residues. Germline V gives CDR1 DFQATT, CDR2 SNEGSKA (reference sequence). The V end was cut by 6 bases, the J end by 3 bases, with 13 bases between. CDR3 sequence (DNA): TGCAGTGCCAGACTACCCGGGACAGATACGCAGTATTTT. Its protein product is CSARLPGTDTQYF.

This clonotype was seen ten or more times. The chain recombines TRBV18 with TRBJ1-3; D ambiguous. The CDR3 length is 14 residues. The V gene lost 3 bases and the J gene lost 0 bases, with 6 bases spanning the gap. The V gene's germline CDR1 is KGHSH and CDR2 LQKENI. CDR3 nucleotide sequence: TGTGCCAGCTCACCGGAGCGCTCTGGAAACACCATATATTTT. Its protein product is CASSPERSGNTIYF.

The V gene is TRBV11-2, the J gene TRBJ2-7; 9 bases are a match to TRBD1. The CDR3 spans 14 residues. J was trimmed by 4 bases and V by 6 bases; bases with no gene match: 7. CDR1 and CDR2 (germline): SGHAT, FQNNGV. The CDR3 region has the DNA TGTGCCAGCAGACCGACAGGGGGAGGATACGAGCAGTACTTC. It is translated as CASRPTGGGYEQYF.

There are many counts of this clonotype. V gene TRBV12-3 or TRBV12-4 combines with J gene TRBJ2-1; 7 bases fit TRBD1. This CDR3 has 15 residues. V lost 5 bases and J lost 5; bases outside the gene matches: 9. This chain's CDR3 is CASSHRGPPNNEQFF. The CDR3 DNA reads as TGTGCCAGCAGTCACAGGGGACCTCCTAACAATGAGCAGTTCTTC.

This clonotype was counted at least ten times. This chain uses TRBV7-8 with TRBJ2-1; the match to TRBD2 covers 10 bases. J gave up 10 bases and V 2 bases, and 11 bases lay outside the gene matches. CDR1 SGHVS and CDR2 FQNEAQ come from the germline V gene. There are 16 residues in the CDR3. CDR3 loop: CASSLYTLAGVGEQFF. CDR3 sequence (DNA): TGTGCCAGCAGCTTATATACGCTAGCGGGAGTAGGAGAGCAGTTCTTC.

The rearrangement uses TRBV29-1 and TRBJ1-2; possibly TRBD1 for D (5 bases). CDR3 size: 17 residues. Trimming removed 2 bases at V and 0 bases at J, with 19 bases between. Germline V gives CDR1 SQVTM, CDR2 ANQGSEA. The chain's CDR3 is CSVEWVGGDNSNYGYTF. Here the CDR3 DNA reads TGCAGCGTTGAATGGGTGGGGGGAGACAATTCTAACTATGGCTACACCTTC.

To note about this clonotype: The junction does not match germline at one end; this may be a read error. The rearrangement joins TRBV15 to TRBJ2-5, with D perhaps matching TRBD1 or TRBD2 (6 bases each). The CDR3 length is 14 residues. Germline loops: CDR1 LNHNV, CDR2 YYDKDF (reference sequence). Written as DNA, the CDR3 is TGTGCCACCAGCAGAGGAGCAGGGGAGGAGATCCAGTGCTTC. Translation: CATSRGAGEEIQCF.